The clone carrying this T cell receptor beta chain has only a few counts. This sample was included in a study of blood T cell repertoires in COVID-19. How the authors handled the data: Scientists estimated how many nucleated cells there were by amplifying reference gene primers. Generated by immunoSEQ multiplex PCR, the TCRdb table keeps only in-frame clones and is missing some. The V and J calls and clone size were taken over from that table, and D and trimming were inferred from the DNA. This table has approximately 250,000 clones, approximately 90% appearing once. Adults between roughly 18 and 90 years of age took part from approximately 24 US areas. CDR1 is MNHEY, CDR2 SVGEGT, per germline. Trimming cost V 5 bases and J 10 bases; bases outside gene matches: 17. The CDR3 runs to 16 residues.

The sequenced sample was PBMCs or T cells enriched from blood (not recorded which). The sequence was obtained from a man aged 35 to 55 who had been exposed to COVID-19. The chain joins TRBV6-2 or TRBV6-3 to TRBJ2-1, with 7 bases identical to TRBD2. Written as DNA, the CDR3 is TGTGCCAGCAGTCGACCCGGGACTACCTTTTCGAAAGAGCAGTTCTTC. This gives the protein CASSRPGTTFSKEQFF.